What follows are 21 T cell receptor beta chains derived from one specimen sequenced in a study of T cell repertoires in cytomegalovirus infection. TCRdb used MiXCR to reprocess the reads, holding one entry per CDR3 protein. The table shows a few hundred thousand distinct CDR3 sequences, with 26% occurring only once. Material: PBMCs. The receptors shown here come from a human donor in good health (CMV status not recorded). Some clones in this sample may be carry-over from other donors' samples.

This clonotype appeared many times. V and J are TRBV28 and TRBJ1-5, with TRBD1 matching 9 bases. The CDR3 length is 14 residues. V shed 8 bases, J shed 3 bases, and the junction held 5 bases outside the gene matches. Germline V gene sequence: CDR1 MDHEN, CDR2 SYDVKM. Written as DNA, the CDR3 is TGTGCCAGCCATTGGACAGGGGTCAATCAGCCCCAGCATTTT. Its translation: CASHWTGVNQPQHF.

This clonotype turned up a few times. The chain carries TRBV19 and TRBJ2-5; 9 bases fit TRBD1. This CDR3 has 16 amino acids. Germline assignment: CDR1 LNHDA and CDR2 SQIVND (reference sequence). V lost 5 bases, J lost 1 base, and 8 bases stayed unmatched. The CDR3 is CASSSRDRVIQETQYF. The CDR3 DNA reads TGTGCCAGTAGTTCGCGGGACAGGGTCATCCAAGAGACCCAGTACTTC.

The V gene is TRBV4-1, the J gene TRBJ1-1; possible D gene TRBD1, 6 bases. V gave up 3 bases and J gave up 1 base, with 12 bases separating them. From germline, CDR1 is MGHRA and CDR2 YSYEKL. This CDR3 has 15 residues. CDR3 bases: TGCGCCAGCAGCCAGACCTGGACAGCGAACACTGAAGCTTTCTTT. Residues: CASSQTWTANTEAFF.

This clonotype was seen many times. The V call is TRBV7-9, the J call TRBJ2-7; D gene uncertain. Trimming pared 4 bases from V and 0 bases from J, leaving 4 bases between. The CDR3 covers 12 residues. Germline V gene data show CDR1 as SEHNR and CDR2 as FQNEAQ (reference sequence). CDR3 nucleotides: TGTGCCAGCAGCTCGCTCTCCTACGAGCAGTACTTC. Protein: CASSSLSYEQYF.

The chain joins TRBV6-5 to TRBJ1-1, with a weak D call TRBD1 (5 bases). Germline CDR1 MNHEY, CDR2 SVGAGI. V lost 11 bases, J lost 0 bases, and 16 bases lay in between. The CDR3 runs to 14 residues. CDR3 region: CASSETALNTEAFF. CDR3 bases: TGTGCCTCAAGCGAGACAGCCTTGAACACTGAAGCTTTCTTT.

This clonotype has more than one count but fewer than ten. The rearrangement uses TRBV19 and TRBJ1-2; D is unresolved. Germline V gene sequence: CDR1 LNHDA, CDR2 SQIVND (reference sequence). The CDR3 has 13 residues. V was shortened by 3 bases and J by 4 bases, with 9 bases between the two germline ends. The CDR3 DNA sequence: TGTGCCAGTAGTATGGCGGCCCTCTATGGCTACACCTTC. This codes for CASSMAALYGYTF.

The V and J genes are TRBV5-1 and TRBJ1-6, with D tentatively TRBD1 (5 bases). Germline loops: CDR1 SGHRS, CDR2 YFSETQ. The CDR3 consists of 15 residues. Trimming left V 0 bases short and J 10 bases short, with 14 bases between. In nucleotides, the CDR3 is TGCGCCAGCAGCTTGGCCGGGGCCGGGAGGTCACCCCTCCACTTT. This codes for CASSLAGAGRSPLHF.

The chain couples TRBV7-8 to TRBJ2-3; 8 bases match TRBD1. V gave up 1 base and J gave up 8 bases; unmatched junction bases: 2. The CDR3 loop spans 13 amino acids. Germline V lookup: CDR1 SGHVS, CDR2 FQNEAQ. The CDR3 nucleotides are TGTGCCAGCAGCTTAGGGACAGGGCCTACGCAGTATTTT. It yields the protein CASSLGTGPTQYF.

This clonotype occurred a few times. The V call is TRBV12-5, the J call TRBJ2-7, with D tentatively TRBD1 or TRBD2 (6 bases each). Germline values: CDR1 LGHNT, CDR2 FRNRAP. CDR3 length equals 13 residues. The germline V and J ends were trimmed by 3 bases and 5 bases, with 11 bases remaining between them. CDR3 DNA: TGTGCTAGTGGTTTCGGGGGCGGCGACGAGCAGTACTTC. Amino acid sequence: CASGFGGGDEQYF.

The rearrangement uses TRBV28 and TRBJ2-7, with a tentative D call TRBD1 (7 bases). The CDR3 contains 14 residues. Trimming pared 4 bases from V and 6 bases from J, leaving 16 bases between. The V gene's germline CDR1 is MDHEN and CDR2 SYDVKM. In nucleotides, the CDR3 is TGTGCCAGCAGTTCTGGCCAGGGGGGTAGCGAGCAGTACTTC. This gives the protein CASSSGQGGSEQYF.

This chain uses TRBV28 with TRBJ2-6, with TRBD1 matching over 7 bases. V dropped 4 bases and J dropped 0; count of bases not matched to a gene: 12. The CDR3 has 19 residues. Germline V gives CDR1 MDHEN, CDR2 SYDVKM. This CDR3 reads CASSSPMGQSYSGANVLTF. Written as DNA, the CDR3 is TGTGCCAGCAGTTCCCCCATGGGACAGAGTTACTCTGGGGCCAACGTCCTGACTTTC.

The chain uses TRBV6-1 and TRBJ2-3; D unclear. Germline V gene data show CDR1 as MNHNS and CDR2 as SASEGT. The CDR3 runs to 15 residues. V was trimmed by 2 bases and J by 2 bases, leaving 11 bases between them. CDR3: CASSEQPSYTDTQYF. The CDR3 DNA reads as TGTGCCAGCAGTGAACAGCCCTCGTACACAGATACGCAGTATTTT.

This chain links TRBV6-2 or TRBV6-3 with TRBJ2-1; D gene unclear. Germline lookup yields CDR1 MNHEY and CDR2 SVGEGT. The CDR3 loop spans 16 amino acids. The V gene lost 5 bases and the J gene lost 6 bases, with 20 bases spanning the gap. The CDR3 here is CASSQSSQGSPNEQFF. The CDR3 DNA sequence: TGTGCCAGCAGTCAGAGTAGTCAAGGGTCTCCCAATGAGCAGTTCTTC.

V usage is TRBV6-6 and J usage is TRBJ2-7; D remains ambiguous. This CDR3 has 12 amino acids. V lost 8 bases, J lost 1 base, and 9 bases lay in between. Looked up from germline, CDR1 is MNHNY and CDR2 is SVGAGI (reference sequence). The CDR3 region is CASAKGSYEQYV. The DNA of the CDR3 is TGTGCCAGCGCTAAGGGTTCCTACGAGCAGTACGTC.

This clonotype has more than one count but fewer than ten. This chain links TRBV11-3 with TRBJ1-3, with D possibly being TRBD1 (6 bases). The germline CDR1 and CDR2 sequences are SGHNT and YENEEA. V was shortened by 2 bases and J by 3 bases, with 8 bases between the two germline ends. The CDR3 consists of 14 residues. In DNA, the CDR3 is TGTGCCAGCAGCTTAAGGGACATTGGAAACACCATATATTTT. Amino acid sequence: CASSLRDIGNTIYF.

This clonotype was seen just once. The chain couples TRBV7-2 to TRBJ2-5; D ambiguous. Trimming removed 3 bases from V and 3 bases from J, with 11 bases in between. CDR1 is SGHTA, CDR2 FQGNSA, per germline. This CDR3 is 14 amino acids long. The CDR3 reads CASSFQALEETQYF. In nucleotides, the CDR3 is TGTGCCAGCAGCTTCCAAGCGCTTGAAGAGACCCAGTACTTC. Combining the CDR3 with reference TRBV7-2 and TRBJ2-5 gives the whole variable domain GAGVSQSPSNKVTEKGKDVELRCDPISGHTALYWYRQSLGQGLEFLIYFQGNSAPDKSGLPSDRFSAERTGGSVSTLTIQRTQQEDSAVYLCASSFQALEETQYFGPGTRLLVL.

This clonotype showed up many times. The rearrangement joins TRBV6-5 to TRBJ1-5; 7 bases are a match to TRBD1. The CDR3 extends over 14 amino acids. Germline lookup yields CDR1 MNHEY and CDR2 SVGAGI. V shed 3 bases, J shed 7 bases, and the junction held 6 bases outside the gene matches. CDR3 sequence (DNA): TGTGCCAGCAGTTATTACAGGGGAGAACAGCCCCAGCATTTT. It encodes CASSYYRGEQPQHF.

In its sample, this clonotype was seen a few times. The chain combines TRBV11-2 with TRBJ1-1; D remains ambiguous. Germline CDR1 is SGHAT and CDR2 is FQNNGV. CDR3 length: 13 residues. V lost 7 bases, J lost 5 bases, and 14 bases lay in between. CDR3 nucleotide sequence: TGTGCCAGCACCATGTGGGGAGGGACTGAAGCTTTCTTT. Residues: CASTMWGGTEAFF.

The chain links TRBV12-3 or TRBV12-4 to TRBJ1-1; 8 bases are shared with TRBD1. V trimming: 6 bases; J trimming: 7 bases; junction bases outside the gene matches: 1. The CDR3 loop spans 11 amino acids. The CDR3 loop is CASRTGDEAFF. The CDR3 DNA is TGTGCCAGCAGGACAGGGGATGAAGCTTTCTTT.

This clonotype has just one count. The rearrangement uses TRBV12-3 or TRBV12-4 and TRBJ2-1, with D unclear. This CDR3 is built from 13 residues. V lost 3 bases, J lost 3 bases, and 6 bases lay in between. CDR3 amino acids: CASSFNYYNEQFF. The CDR3, as DNA: TGTGCCAGCAGTTTCAATTACTACAATGAGCAGTTCTTC.

CDR3 in DNA: TGTGCCAGCAACCAAGCGGGAGGGCCCTCCGAGCAGTACTTC. Its translation: CASNQAGGPSEQYF. The chain uses TRBV28 and TRBJ2-7; 10 nucleotides line up with TRBD2. The CDR3 totals 14 residues. Germline CDR1 MDHEN, CDR2 SYDVKM. V dropped 7 bases and J dropped 6; count of bases not matched to a gene: 9.